Sequencing of this T cell receptor (beta chain) was carried out in a study of blood T cell repertoires in COVID-19. Sequenced by immunoSEQ multiplex PCR; TCRdb stores in-frame clones only, minus some. Among 200,000 to 300,000 clones listed, more than 80% were seen once. In the case of this clone: The same CDR3 can be traced to other DNA sequences in this sample.

The sample was PBMCs or T cells enriched from blood (not recorded which). The receptor's source is a man aged 45 to 65 who had been exposed to COVID-19.

In nucleotides, the CDR3 is TGCAGTGCTAGAGATCTTACAGAAGCTTTCTTT. This sequence encodes CSARDLTEAFF. The V gene is TRBV20-1, the J gene TRBJ1-1; no definite D call. Germline CDR1 and CDR2: DFQATT and SNEGSKA (reference sequence). The CDR3 covers 11 residues. V was trimmed by 0 bases and J by 8 bases, leaving 7 bases between them.